The clone carrying this T cell receptor (beta chain) has just a few counts. Its antigen is not known. Amplified material comprised TCR beta CDR3 regions derived from RNA transcripts. An opening RT-PCR round employed HTBI primers and preceded a second-round multiplex PCR. MiXCR, run by TCRdb on the multiplex PCR reads, gives a single entry per CDR3 protein. The data hold under 250,000 distinct CDR3 sequences, with approximately 28% observed a single time. The data were taken from a study of Graves' ophthalmopathy and Graves' hyperthyroidism. Looking at the study overall: The collection of peripheral blood took place at initial diagnosis, before any treatment.

This CDR3 contains 14 residues. Germline CDR1 and CDR2: MNHEY and SVGAGI. The V end lost 0 bases, the J end lost 2 bases, and 7 bases lay between the germline ends. Study results and caveats: Also, most clonotypes expanded in the thyroid above 0.001 frequency appeared in blood.

The study enrolled ophthalmopathy donors with moderate-to-severe activity, CAS ≥3, NOSPECS ≥4 and duration under 3 months. It was from 9.5 to 10 ml of fresh peripheral blood that the PBMCs came. The J gene is TRBJ2-5, the V gene TRBV6-5; the D gene is possibly TRBD2 (5 bases). The material sequenced was peripheral blood. The clonotype was recovered from a man in his fifties with Graves' ophthalmopathy. CDR3 sequence reads: CASSYSRVQETQYF. In DNA form, the CDR3 reads TGTGCCAGCAGTTACTCGAGGGTTCAAGAGACCCAGTACTTC.